This T cell receptor beta chain appears in the sequencing data of a study of radiotherapy plus CTLA-4 blockade in lung cancer. Method: immunoSEQ multiplex PCR; TCRdb's copy keeps in-frame clones and lacks some. The sample comprises tens of thousands of clones, roughly three quarters of which are singletons, and roughly 5.1% rests with the top ten. V lost 5 bases, J lost 5 bases, and 13 bases lay in between. This CDR3 is built from 14 residues. Germline V lookup: CDR1 SQVTM, CDR2 ANQGSEA. The sequence was obtained from a human donor with non-small cell lung cancer whose response to radiotherapy plus ipilimumab could not be evaluated. Here the sequenced sample was peripheral blood, taken from a patient treated with radiotherapy plus ipilimumab. V is TRBV29-1 and J is TRBJ1-6, with no clear D. Written as DNA, the CDR3 is TGCAGCGTTCGGGCGGGGTGGGATAATTCACCCCTCCACTTT. Translation: CSVRAGWDNSPLHF.